The 6 T cell receptor beta chains reported below all come from one sample, sequenced in a study of neoadjuvant anti-PD-1 for oral cavity cancer. This table comes from immunoSEQ multiplex PCR, and its TCRdb copy is limited to in-frame clones, with some not included. Among about 16,000 clones listed, around 64% were seen once. Material: PBMCs, obtained before nivolumab (anti-PD-1) treatment. All receptors derive from a person aged 35-79 years with oral cavity squamous cell carcinoma.

V gene TRBV6-1 combines with J gene TRBJ2-2; a weak D match, TRBD2 (5 bases). The CDR3 length is 17 residues. The V gene's germline CDR1 is MNHNS and CDR2 SASEGT. V was pared by 1 base and J by 9 bases, with 21 bases between. Written as DNA, the CDR3 is TGTGCCAGCAGTGAAGAGGTAACCGACCGGGCGGGCCGGGAGCTGTTTTTT. Its protein product is CASSEEVTDRAGRELFF.

The chain links TRBV5-6 to TRBJ1-2; 7 bases fit TRBD1. The CDR3 consists of 13 residues. The ends lost 5 bases at V and 7 bases at J; junction bases unmatched: 8. The germline gives CDR1 SGHDT, CDR2 YYEEEE. The CDR3, as DNA: TGTGCCAGCAGAGTGGTCGAGGGGGCTGGCTACACCTTC. Protein sequence: CASRVVEGAGYTF.

V gene TRBV2 combines with J gene TRBJ2-3; no clear D gene. Looked up from germline, CDR1 is SNHLY and CDR2 is FYNNEI. This CDR3 region has 13 residues. V was trimmed by 6 bases and J by 2 bases, leaving 9 bases between them. CDR3 nucleotides: TGTGCCAGCAGCGCAGATTCCACAGATACGCAGTATTTT. It specifies CASSADSTDTQYF.

This clone was counted only a few times. The V gene is TRBV27, the J gene TRBJ2-1; 7 positions agree with TRBD2. This CDR3 region has 14 residues. Unmatched junction bases numbered 8, after V lost 5 bases and J lost 7 bases. The germline V gene has CDR1 MNHEY and CDR2 SMNVEV (reference sequence). The CDR3 DNA reads as TGTGCCAGCAGTCGCGGACTAGGAGGGAATGAGCAGTTCTTC. It yields the protein CASSRGLGGNEQFF.

This chain uses TRBV2 with TRBJ2-7, with D perhaps TRBD2 (5 bases). The germline V gene encodes CDR1 SNHLY and CDR2 FYNNEI. V lost 6 bases to trimming and J lost 0 bases, with 15 bases between them. The CDR3 sequence is 15 residues long. The CDR3 here is CASSPHTGSSYEQYF. As DNA, the CDR3 is TGTGCCAGCAGCCCACACACGGGGAGCTCCTACGAGCAGTACTTC.

The chain joins TRBV5-1 to TRBJ2-7; 15 positions match TRBD2. This CDR3 has 16 residues. The germline gives CDR1 SGHRS, CDR2 YFSETQ. Losses at the gene ends were 5 bases for V and 7 bases for J; bases not matched to a gene: 10. As DNA, the CDR3 is TGCGCCAGCAGACGGGGACTAGCGGGAGGCCTTGGGGAGCAGTACTTC. Its protein is CASRRGLAGGLGEQYF.